This is a list of T cell receptor beta chains from one sample in a study of blood T cell repertoires in COVID-19. Measured with immunoSEQ multiplex PCR; TCRdb has only the in-frame clones, and not every one. In the table there are about 170,000 clones, about 74% of which are singletons. The sequencing sample was made of peripheral blood. These receptors originate from a woman at least 80 years old with acute or convalescent COVID-19. CDR3s include the opening cysteine and the closing phenylalanine or tryptophan. A D gene is named only where the DNA matches it firmly. Expanded clones get a size class; other rows say once, few or many, or leave the size out.

v_call	clone_size	j_call	d_call	cdr3_aa	cdr3_nt
TRBV23-1	.	TRBJ2-7	TRBD2	CASSQWREAYEQYF	TGCGCCAGCAGTCAATGGCGGGAGGCCTACGAGCAGTACTTC
TRBV5-1	.	TRBJ1-4	.	CASSPGQLNEKLFF	TGCGCCAGCAGCCCTGGACAGCTAAATGAAAAACTGTTTTTT
TRBV10-3	.	TRBJ1-2	.	CATAPLNNGEGGYTF	TGTGCCACCGCCCCTTTGAATAACGGTGAGGGTGGCTACACCTTC
TRBV29-1	.	TRBJ2-1	TRBD2	CSARLALNEQFF	TGCAGCGCTCGACTAGCCTTAAATGAGCAGTTCTTC
TRBV7-9	.	TRBJ1-4	.	CASSPGVAEKLFF	TGTGCCAGCAGTCCAGGGGTGGCTGAAAAACTGTTTTTT
TRBV27	.	TRBJ1-1	.	CASRTWGGENTEAFF	TGTGCCAGCAGAACGTGGGGGGGGGAGAACACTGAAGCTTTCTTT
TRBV7-2	.	TRBJ2-1	TRBD1	CASSSRTGGSYNEQFF	TGTGCCAGCAGCTCCAGGACAGGGGGCTCCTACAATGAGCAGTTCTTC
TRBV3-1/TRBV3-2	.	TRBJ2-1	TRBD2	CASSHPFRGRAYNEQFF	TGTGCCAGCAGCCACCCCTTCCGAGGGAGGGCGTATAATGAGCAGTTCTTC
TRBV3-1/TRBV3-2	.	TRBJ2-1	.	CASSQNTGLSYNEQFF	TGTGCCAGCAGCCAAAATACAGGGCTTTCCTACAATGAGCAGTTCTTC
TRBV29-1	.	TRBJ1-2	.	CSVESEDIYGYTF	TGCAGCGTTGAAAGCGAAGATATCTATGGCTACACCTTC
TRBV5-4	.	TRBJ1-2	TRBD1	CASSSTGIYGYTF	TGTGCCAGCAGCTCGACAGGGATTTATGGCTACACCTTC
TRBV27	.	TRBJ1-6	.	CASKELDSPLHF	TGTGCCAGCAAGGAGCTCGACTCACCCCTCCACTTT
TRBV7-2	few	TRBJ1-3	.	CASSLGSTSSGNTIYF	TGTGCCAGCAGCTTAGGATCCACGAGCTCTGGAAACACCATATATTTT
TRBV3-1/TRBV3-2	.	TRBJ2-7	TRBD2	CASSPVSGNAYEQYF	TGTGCCAGCAGCCCAGTTAGCGGGAACGCCTACGAGCAGTACTTC
TRBV14	.	TRBJ2-5	.	CASSQFVEETQYF	TGTGCCAGCAGCCAATTCGTAGAAGAGACCCAGTACTTC
TRBV7-3	.	TRBJ2-7	.	CASSPQTSSSYEQYF	TGTGCCAGCAGTCCCCAAACTTCGAGTTCCTACGAGCAGTACTTC
TRBV10-3	.	TRBJ1-1	TRBD1	CAISEYRGNTEAFF	TGTGCCATCAGTGAGTACAGGGGGAACACTGAAGCTTTCTTT
TRBV19	few	TRBJ1-5	.	CASSTTAFGQPQHF	TGTGCCAGTAGTACGACAGCTTTTGGACAGCCCCAGCATTTT
TRBV6-5	.	TRBJ1-6	.	CASSYSSEGRRLTF	TGTGCCAGCAGTTACTCGTCGGAGGGCAGACGCCTCACCTTT
TRBV5-1	.	TRBJ2-6	.	CASSLTGGAGANVLTF	TGCGCCAGCAGCTTGACTGGAGGGGCTGGGGCCAACGTCCTGACTTTC
TRBV30	.	TRBJ1-1	.	CAWRMFQGEAFF	TGTGCCTGGAGGATGTTTCAGGGTGAAGCTTTCTTT
TRBV28	.	TRBJ2-3	.	CFCRGQYF	TGTTTCTGCCGGGGGCAGTATTTT
TRBV6-5	.	TRBJ2-7	.	CASTHNYEQYF	TGTGCCAGCACCCACAACTACGAGCAGTACTTC
TRBV15	.	TRBJ1-1	.	CATSLDGGSFF	TGTGCCACCAGCTTAGACGGGGGATCTTTCTTT
TRBV27	.	TRBJ2-7	.	CASSRIVAQEYEQYF	TGTGCCAGCAGTAGAATCGTTGCGCAAGAGTACGAGCAGTACTTC
TRBV27	.	TRBJ2-2	.	CASSRKGGSGELFF	TGTGCCAGCAGTCGAAAAGGGGGTTCCGGGGAGCTGTTTTTT
TRBV9	.	TRBJ1-3	.	CASSTDQSSGNTIYF	TGTGCCAGCAGCACAGATCAGAGCTCTGGAAACACCATATATTTT
TRBV28	.	TRBJ1-1	.	CASTPTGLQNTEAFF	TGTGCCAGCACTCCCACAGGGCTACAAAACACTGAAGCTTTCTTT
TRBV27	.	TRBJ1-5	.	CASSSPGTIGPQHF	TGTGCCAGCAGCAGCCCGGGGACAATTGGGCCCCAGCATTTT
TRBV7-3	.	TRBJ2-7	.	CASSSTSAYEQYF	TGTGCCAGCAGCTCCACGTCAGCCTACGAGCAGTACTTC
TRBV3-1/TRBV3-2	.	TRBJ2-1	TRBD1	CASRPRGTGGYNEQFF	TGTGCCAGCAGACCACGGGGGACAGGGGGCTACAATGAGCAGTTCTTC
TRBV7-9	.	TRBJ1-1	TRBD1	CASIQGATEAFF	TGTGCCAGCATACAGGGGGCCACTGAAGCTTTCTTT
TRBV9	.	TRBJ2-1	.	CASSADGVRENEQFF	TGTGCCAGCAGTGCGGACGGGGTAAGGGAGAATGAGCAGTTCTTC
TRBV5-4	.	TRBJ2-6	TRBD2	CASSPGLAGVLSGANVLTF	TGTGCCAGCAGTCCGGGACTAGCGGGAGTCCTCTCTGGGGCCAACGTCCTGACTTTC
TRBV4-2	.	TRBJ2-3	.	CASSQEAADTQYF	TGTGCCAGCAGCCAAGAAGCGGCAGATACGCAGTATTTT
TRBV7-2	.	TRBJ2-3	TRBD1	CASSAQGGASDTQYF	TGTGCCAGCAGCGCGCAAGGGGGCGCCTCAGATACGCAGTATTTT
TRBV3-1/TRBV3-2	.	TRBJ2-7	TRBD1	CASSPTGGSGEQYF	TGTGCCAGCAGCCCGACAGGGGGAAGTGGAGAGCAGTACTTC
TRBV11-1	.	TRBJ1-6	.	CASSLGPGRLHF	TGTGCCAGCAGCTTAGGTCCAGGGCGCCTCCACTTT
TRBV6-6	.	TRBJ1-6	TRBD1	CASSPGGRNNSPLHF	TGTGCCAGCAGTCCAGGGGGAAGGAATAATTCACCCCTCCACTTT
TRBV25-1	.	TRBJ1-2	.	CASSESGGSRYGYTF	TGTGCCAGCAGTGAAAGTGGGGGCAGTCGATATGGCTACACCTTC
TRBV19	.	TRBJ2-1	TRBD2	CASSIHAGALNEQFF	TGTGCCAGTAGTATTCATGCGGGAGCGCTCAATGAGCAGTTCTTC
TRBV30	.	TRBJ1-2	.	CAWSVSYERRNYGYTF	TGTGCCTGGAGTGTTTCATATGAGAGGAGGAACTATGGCTACACCTTC
TRBV28	.	TRBJ2-7	TRBD2	CASSLLLAGSNSGYEQYF	TGTGCCAGCAGTTTACTACTAGCGGGGTCTAATTCTGGGTACGAGCAGTACTTC
TRBV5-4	.	TRBJ2-1	TRBD2	CASSRSLAGNEQFF	TGTGCCAGCAGCAGGAGCCTAGCGGGAAATGAGCAGTTCTTC
TRBV10-3	.	TRBJ2-1	TRBD1	CAISDRANEQFF	TGTGCCATCAGCGACAGGGCGAATGAGCAGTTCTTC
TRBV20-1	.	TRBJ2-1	.	CSATQANEQFF	TGCAGTGCCACACAGGCTAATGAGCAGTTCTTC
TRBV27	.	TRBJ1-2	.	CASSATEGYGYTF	TGTGCCAGCAGTGCCACTGAGGGCTATGGCTACACCTTC
TRBV9	.	TRBJ2-1	TRBD1	CASSVAGTEWNEQFF	TGTGCCAGCAGCGTTGCCGGGACAGAGTGGAATGAGCAGTTCTTC
TRBV3-1/TRBV3-2	.	TRBJ1-2	.	CASSQYSGGGLYGYTF	TGTGCCAGCAGCCAATACTCGGGGGGCGGACTCTATGGCTACACCTTC